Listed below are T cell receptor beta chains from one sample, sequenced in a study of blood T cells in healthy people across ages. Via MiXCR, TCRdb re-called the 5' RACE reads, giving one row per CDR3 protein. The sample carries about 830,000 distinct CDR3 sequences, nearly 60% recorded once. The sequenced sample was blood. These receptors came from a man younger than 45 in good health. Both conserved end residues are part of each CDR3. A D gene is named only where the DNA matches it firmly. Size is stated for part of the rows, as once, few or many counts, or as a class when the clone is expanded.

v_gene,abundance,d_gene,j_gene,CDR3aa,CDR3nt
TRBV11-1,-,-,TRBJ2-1,CASSYPGGWEQFF,TGTGCCAGCAGCTACCCCGGTGGTTGGGAGCAGTTCTTC
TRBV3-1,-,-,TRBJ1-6,CASSQGSAAANSPLHF,TGTGCCAGCAGCCAAGGGTCCGCGGCCGCAAATTCACCCCTCCACTTT
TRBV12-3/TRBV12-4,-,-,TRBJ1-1,CASTPQSNTEAFF,TGTGCCAGCACCCCACAATCGAACACTGAAGCTTTCTTT
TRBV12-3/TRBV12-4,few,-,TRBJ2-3,CASALGEADTQYF,TGTGCCAGCGCCCTGGGGGAGGCTGATACGCAGTATTTT
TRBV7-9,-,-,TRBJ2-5,CASSLARVAAQETQYF,TGTGCCAGCAGCTTAGCGAGGGTAGCGGCTCAAGAGACCCAGTACTTC
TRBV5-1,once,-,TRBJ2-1,CASSWAGASGPNEQFF,TGCGCCAGCAGCTGGGCCGGGGCCTCGGGGCCCAATGAGCAGTTCTTC
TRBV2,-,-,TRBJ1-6,CASSEGGSGHSPLHF,TGTGCCAGCAGTGAAGGAGGGTCAGGGCACTCACCCCTCCACTTT
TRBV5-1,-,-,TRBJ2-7,CASSSGSGSPYEQYF,TGCGCCAGCAGCTCCGGAAGCGGGTCCCCATACGAGCAGTACTTC
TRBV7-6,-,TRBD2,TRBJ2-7,CASSLAPTSGYEQYF,TGTGCCAGCAGCTTAGCGCCGACTAGCGGCTACGAGCAGTACTTC
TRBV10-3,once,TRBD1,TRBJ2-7,CAISGSDRVNEQYF,TGTGCCATCAGTGGGAGTGACAGGGTCAACGAGCAGTACTTC
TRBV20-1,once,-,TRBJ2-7,CSARDQGLVYEQYF,TGCAGTGCTAGAGATCAGGGTTTGGTATACGAGCAGTACTTC
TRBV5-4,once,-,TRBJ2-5,CASSPTGRQETQYF,TGTGCCAGCAGTCCTACAGGGAGACAAGAGACCCAGTACTTC
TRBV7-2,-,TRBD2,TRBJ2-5,CASSSSASGIQETQYF,TGTGCCAGCAGCTCCTCTGCTAGCGGGATTCAAGAGACCCAGTACTTC
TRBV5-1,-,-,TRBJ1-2,CASSFGDRSDGYTF,TGCGCCAGCAGCTTCGGAGACAGGAGCGATGGCTACACCTTC
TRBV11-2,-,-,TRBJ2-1,CASSLETSNEQFF,TGTGCCAGCAGCTTAGAGACTAGCAATGAGCAGTTCTTC
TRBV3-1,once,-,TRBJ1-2,CASSQVSGGPDGYTF,TGTGCCAGCAGCCAGGTCTCCGGGGGGCCTGACGGCTACACCTTC
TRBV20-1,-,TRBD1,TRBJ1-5,CSACSGTGVLNSNQPQHF,TGCAGTGCTTGTTCCGGGACAGGGGTCCTCAATAGCAATCAGCCCCAGCATTTT
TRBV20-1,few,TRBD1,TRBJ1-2,CSAPSTGRGYGYTF,TGCAGTGCCCCCTCGACAGGGAGAGGCTATGGCTACACCTTC
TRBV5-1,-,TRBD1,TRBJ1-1,CASSLGTGGRTEAFF,TGCGCCAGCAGTCTTGGGACAGGGGGTAGGACTGAAGCTTTCTTT
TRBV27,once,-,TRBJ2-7,CASRKDEQYF,TGTGCCAGCAGGAAGGACGAGCAGTACTTC
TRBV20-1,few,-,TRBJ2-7,CSATNSYEQYF,TGCAGTGCCACTAACTCCTACGAGCAGTACTTC
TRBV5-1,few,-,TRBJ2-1,CASSLGAGRYNEQFF,TGCGCCAGCAGCTTGGGGGCAGGGAGATACAATGAGCAGTTCTTC
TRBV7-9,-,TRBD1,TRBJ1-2,CASSGDRGVGYTF,TGTGCCAGCAGCGGTGACAGGGGCGTCGGCTACACCTTC
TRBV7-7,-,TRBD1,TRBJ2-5,CASSLLGTDETQYF,TGTGCCAGCAGCTTATTGGGGACAGACGAGACCCAGTACTTC
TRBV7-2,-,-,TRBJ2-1,CASSLERDNEQFF,TGTGCCAGCAGCTTAGAGCGGGACAATGAGCAGTTCTTC
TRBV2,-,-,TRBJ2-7,CTCCRNYYEQYF,TGTACCTGCTGCAGAAATTATTACGAGCAGTACTTC
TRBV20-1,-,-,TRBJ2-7,CSASGSFGYEQYF,TGCAGTGCTAGCGGGAGTTTCGGTTACGAGCAGTACTTC
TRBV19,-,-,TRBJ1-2,CASIGSGEYGYTF,TGTGCCAGTATAGGCTCTGGAGAATATGGCTACACCTTC
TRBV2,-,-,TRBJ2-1,CASSVARGDYEQFF,TGTGCCAGCAGTGTGGCTAGGGGAGATTATGAGCAGTTCTTC
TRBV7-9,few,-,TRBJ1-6,CASSSLGSPLHF,TGTGCCAGCAGTTCATTGGGTTCACCCCTCCACTTT
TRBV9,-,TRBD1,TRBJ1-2,CASSPQVGTGSGYTF,TGTGCCAGCAGCCCCCAGGTCGGGACAGGGAGCGGCTACACCTTC
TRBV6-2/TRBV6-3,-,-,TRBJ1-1,CASSYAGRTNTEAFF,TGTGCCAGCAGTTACGCTGGCAGAACTAACACTGAAGCTTTCTTT
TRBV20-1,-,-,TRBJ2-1,CSASGIVVYNEQFF,TGCAGTGCTAGCGGCATAGTAGTCTACAATGAGCAGTTCTTC
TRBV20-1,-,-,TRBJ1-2,CSASRPRDVANYGYTF,TGCAGTGCTAGTCGCCCCCGGGACGTTGCTAACTATGGCTACACCTTC
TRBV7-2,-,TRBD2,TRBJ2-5,CASSLVGGGLAGVETQYF,TGTGCCAGCAGCTTAGTTGGCGGTGGACTAGCGGGGGTAGAGACCCAGTACTTC
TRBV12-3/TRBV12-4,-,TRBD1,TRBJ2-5,CASSLTGGRNRAQYF,TGTGCCAGCAGCCTCACAGGGGGCCGAAACAGGGCCCAGTACTTC
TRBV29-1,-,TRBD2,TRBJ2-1,CSAGLGAGGPWEFF,TGCAGCGCGGGACTAGGCGCGGGAGGGCCATGGGAGTTCTTC
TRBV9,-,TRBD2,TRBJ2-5,CTSSVAGYQETQYF,TGTACCAGCAGCGTAGCGGGCTATCAAGAGACCCAGTACTTC
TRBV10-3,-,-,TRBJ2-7,CAIRTDNSGDEQYF,TGTGCCATCAGAACCGACAACTCTGGCGACGAGCAGTACTTC
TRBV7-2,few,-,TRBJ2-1,CASSLASKQFF,TGTGCCAGCAGCTTAGCATCGAAGCAGTTCTTC
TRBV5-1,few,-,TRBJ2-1,CASSYLTLAIRHEQFF,TGCGCCAGCAGCTACCTAACACTAGCAATTCGACATGAGCAGTTCTTC
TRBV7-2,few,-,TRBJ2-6,CASSLARQALSGANVLTF,TGTGCCAGCAGCTTAGCGCGACAAGCCCTCTCTGGGGCCAACGTCCTGACTTTC
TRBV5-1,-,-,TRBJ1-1,CASSRRKNTEAFF,TGCGCCAGCAGCCGACGGAAGAACACTGAAGCTTTCTTT
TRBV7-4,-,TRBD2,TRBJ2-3,CASSYAPGGGTQYF,TGTGCCAGCAGCTACGCGCCGGGCGGGGGAACGCAGTATTTT
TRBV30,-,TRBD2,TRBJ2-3,CAWRRAGDTDTQYF,TGTGCCTGGAGAAGAGCGGGGGATACAGATACGCAGTATTTT
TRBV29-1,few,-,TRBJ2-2,CSVGSGPIVANTGELFF,TGCAGCGTTGGTTCGGGGCCAATTGTCGCGAACACCGGGGAGCTGTTTTTT
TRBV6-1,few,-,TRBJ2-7,CASSEAGQIYEQYF,TGTGCCAGCAGTGAAGCGGGCCAGATCTACGAGCAGTACTTC
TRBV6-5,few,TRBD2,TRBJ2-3,CASRGSGSADTQYF,TGTGCCAGCAGGGGGAGCGGGAGCGCAGATACGCAGTATTTT
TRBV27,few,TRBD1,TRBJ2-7,CASSLYRGHYEQYF,TGTGCCAGCAGTTTATACAGGGGGCATTACGAGCAGTACTTC
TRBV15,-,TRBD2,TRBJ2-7,CATSMTVTSGQAYEQYF,TGTGCCACCAGCATGACCGTGACTAGCGGACAAGCCTACGAGCAGTACTTC
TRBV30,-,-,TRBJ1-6,CALQGGWNSPLHF,TGTGCCTTGCAGGGAGGATGGAATTCACCCCTCCACTTT
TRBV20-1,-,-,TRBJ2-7,CSASTREHYVQYF,TGCAGTGCTAGTACCAGGGAGCACTACGTGCAGTACTTC
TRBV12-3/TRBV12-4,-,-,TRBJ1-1,CASSSRQALNTEAFF,TGTGCCAGCAGCTCCCGACAGGCCCTGAACACTGAAGCTTTCTTT